This T cell receptor beta chain emerged from a study of T cell repertoires in cytomegalovirus infection. Across the study: CMV infection together with matching HLA type was indicated by public TCR beta signatures.

Remarks on this clonotype: Its antigen is currently unknown.

TCRdb reprocessed the reads with MiXCR, giving one entry per CDR3 protein. The table includes 550,000 to 700,000 distinct CDR3 sequences, almost 40% detected once. This TCR derives from a human donor in good health (CMV status not recorded). Some clones in this sample may be carry-over from other donors' samples. Here the sequenced sample was cultured PBMCs, taken from culture after CMV antigen stimulation.

CDR3 in amino acids: CASRSSGNGDEQFF. CDR3 in DNA: TGTGCCAGCAGAAGTAGCGGGAATGGGGATGAGCAGTTCTTC. V gene TRBV7-2 combines with J gene TRBJ2-1, with 8 positions matching TRBD2. V lost 6 bases and J lost 8; bases outside the gene matches: 9. This CDR3 region has 14 residues. CDR1 and CDR2 from the germline V gene are SGHTA and FQGNSA.